The clone carrying this T cell receptor (beta chain) appeared once. These data belong to a study of T cell changes during pregnancy in multiple sclerosis. The ends were cut back, 1 base at V and 7 bases at J, with 16 bases in the middle. Germline CDR1 is LGHNA and CDR2 is YSLEER. The CDR3 runs 16 residues. Assay used: immunoSEQ multiplex PCR; TCRdb lists only in-frame clones, some missing. The sample has nearly 60,000 clones; about 90% are singletons. The specimen was CD4+ T cells from peripheral blood mononuclear cells, collected after pregnancy. The chain links TRBV4-3 to TRBJ2-2, with a possible D match to TRBD1 (5 bases). The sequence was obtained from a female donor in good health, enrolled as a control in a pregnancy study. This chain's CDR3 is CASSQGLGAKVGELFF. The DNA of the CDR3 is TGCGCCAGCAGCCAAGGATTAGGGGCCAAGGTCGGGGAGCTGTTTTTT.